This T cell receptor beta chain was captured by sequencing in a study of T cells expressing NK-cell markers. Looking at the study overall: TCR beta repertoires came from sorted CD3+CD56+NKG2C+, CD3+CD56+NKG2C- and CD3+CD56-NKG2C+ T cells.

What made the TCR beta cDNA was 5'RACE template switching with UMIs. TCRdb reprocessed the 5' RACE reads; each CDR3 protein has one entry and no DNA is given. Recorded for this sample: 200,000 to 300,000 distinct CDR3 sequences. The CDR3 totals 14 residues. The V call is TRBV12-3 or TRBV12-4, the J call TRBJ1-1. This TCR derives from a woman aged 18-70 years in good health. Sequencing input: blood T cells: a sorted CD56 or NKG2C T cell subset, CD4+ or CD8+ T cells, or bulk PBMC T cells (not recorded which). The CDR3 loop is CASSPRAVSTEAFF.